Listed below are T cell receptor beta chains from one sample, sequenced in a study of blood T cells in healthy people across ages. Each CDR3 protein gets one entry after TCRdb re-called the 5' RACE reads with MiXCR. The sample contains approximately 730,000 distinct CDR3 sequences, 40% to 45% of which appear only once. Sequencing used blood. These receptor sequences come from an older woman in good health. The CDR3 runs from the conserved cysteine through the conserved F or W. The order of the fields is CDR3 DNA, CDR3 protein, J gene, clone size, D gene, V gene. The D gene is left open where the match is weak. The listing skips clone size in some rows; elsewhere it reads once, few, many or a size class.

TGTGCCATTCAGGACTCCCGTGATATGTTCGGGGAGCTGTTTTTT | CAIQDSRDMFGELFF | TRBJ2-2 | - | - | TRBV11-1
TGCAGTGCCGCGATCAGGGGATACCAAGAGACCCAGTACTTC | CSAAIRGYQETQYF | TRBJ2-5 | - | - | TRBV20-1
TGTGCCAGCAGCGTAGTGGGTCTTGTCACAGATACGCAGTATTTT | CASSVVGLVTDTQYF | TRBJ2-3 | few | - | TRBV9
TGTGCCAGCAGCCACAACGTCCCGGGTCAACAAGAGACCCAGTACTTC | CASSHNVPGQQETQYF | TRBJ2-5 | few | - | TRBV3-1
TGTGCCACCGGGGGCACGGGCAATCAGCCCCAGCATTTT | CATGGTGNQPQHF | TRBJ1-5 | many | - | TRBV10-3
TGCAGTGGGGTAAGGGAGACCCAGTACTTC | CSGVRETQYF | TRBJ2-5 | - | - | TRBV20-1
TGTGCCAGCAGCCCATATTCAGGGACCATGAACACTGAAGCTTTCTTT | CASSPYSGTMNTEAFF | TRBJ1-1 | - | - | TRBV7-2
TGTGCCAGCAAACAGCAAGACCAAGAGACCCAGTACTTC | CASKQQDQETQYF | TRBJ2-5 | - | - | TRBV10-3
TGTGCCAGCAGCCAGGGGGATCAGCCCCAGCATTTT | CASSQGDQPQHF | TRBJ1-5 | many | TRBD1 | TRBV2
TGCGCCAGCAGCAGGGACGGGAACACCGGGGAGCTGTTTTTT | CASSRDGNTGELFF | TRBJ2-2 | - | - | TRBV10-1
TGTGCCAGCAGTGAAGCCCAACGGGAGCGGGAGACCCAGTACTTC | CASSEAQRERETQYF | TRBJ2-5 | many | - | TRBV6-1
TGCAGCGTCAAACGGAGTCCAGCGTGGGATGAGCAGTTCTTC | CSVKRSPAWDEQFF | TRBJ2-1 | - | - | TRBV29-1
TGTGCCAGTAGTATCCCCGGGACTACCTACAATGAGCAGTTCTTC | CASSIPGTTYNEQFF | TRBJ2-1 | - | TRBD2 | TRBV19
TGTGCCAGCAGCCCAGTCCGGATCACCGGGGAGCTGTTTTTT | CASSPVRITGELFF | TRBJ2-2 | few | - | TRBV14
TGTGCCAGCAGACTCGGGACAGGGGGCCACGAGCAGTACTTC | CASRLGTGGHEQYF | TRBJ2-7 | many | TRBD1 | TRBV12-3/TRBV12-4
TGTGCCAGCAGCTTGGAACTGGACAGGGCCTACAATGAGCAGTTCTTC | CASSLELDRAYNEQFF | TRBJ2-1 | - | TRBD1 | TRBV5-5
TGCAGTGCTAGAGTCCCCGGGACCACGGCGGAGACCCAGTACTTC | CSARVPGTTAETQYF | TRBJ2-5 | - | - | TRBV20-1
TGTGCCATCAGTGAGTCCCTAGCGGGGGCCGCCTCCTACAATGAGCAGTTCTTC | CAISESLAGAASYNEQFF | TRBJ2-1 | few | TRBD2 | TRBV10-3
TGCGCCAGCAGCTTGGGGGGGCTAGGTTCGGATGAGCAGTTCTTC | CASSLGGLGSDEQFF | TRBJ2-1 | few | - | TRBV5-1
TGTGCCAGCAGCCAGGGACAGACAGGAGAGACCCAGTACTTC | CASSQGQTGETQYF | TRBJ2-5 | - | TRBD1 | TRBV5-6
TGCAGTGCTAGAGAAGCGACCGACTCTGGTGAGCAGTTCTTC | CSAREATDSGEQFF | TRBJ2-1 | few | - | TRBV20-1
TGTGCCAGCAGTCCCTCCCGGGGGGTATTCTACGAGCAGTACTTC | CASSPSRGVFYEQYF | TRBJ2-7 | - | TRBD2 | TRBV28
TGCGCCAGCAGCCCGGCCCATCTTGGGTATGGCTACACCTTC | CASSPAHLGYGYTF | TRBJ1-2 | - | - | TRBV4-3